This T cell receptor beta chain was profiled in a study of beta chain features in type 1 diabetes. Study-wide points: The naive, central memory and Treg TCRB repertoires of patients appeared to be more similar to one another than those of healthy donors. Patients with Type 1 diabetes showed moderately but significantly shorter TCRB CDR3s in all four CD4+ subsets.

The CDR3 has 19 amino acids. V was pared by 0 bases and J by 3 bases, with 17 bases of the junction left unmatched. This clone came up a few times. Its specificity is unknown. One heparinised draw of blood, averaging about 116 mL, came from each donor. Each population that was sorted was more than 95% pure. The entirety of the isolated RNA underwent reverse transcription, so expressed TCRB transcripts were sequenced. TCRdb's table, derived via immunoSEQ multiplex PCR, lists solely in-frame clones and lacks some. Here the sample spans some 120,000 clones, roughly a sixth being singletons. Source material: central memory CD4+ T cells from blood. J is TRBJ2-7 and V is TRBV23-1; TRBD1 matches 7 bases. TRBV23-1 is reported as an ORF; its role is uncertain. The receptor was derived from a man aged 18 to 30 with type 1 diabetes. The CDR3: CASSQSFPPPGQRFYEQYF. The CDR3 region has the DNA TGCGCCAGCAGTCAATCGTTTCCACCTCCGGGACAGAGATTCTACGAGCAGTACTTC.